The 9 T cell receptor beta chains below were found in one sample sequenced in a study of beta chain features in type 1 diabetes. Study results and limitations: In all four CD4+ subsets, TCRB CDR3 length was significantly, moderately reduced in type 1 diabetes.

These receptors have no known antigen. Expressed TCRB transcripts were sequenced because the entire RNA isolate underwent reverse transcription. Profiled with immunoSEQ multiplex PCR; TCRdb holds only in-frame clones, not every one. This table holds around 250,000 clones, 14% found once. Sequences were obtained from naive CD4+ T cells from blood. All receptors derive from a man aged 25-40 years with type 1 diabetes.

CDR3 region: CASSLVAGGSGDTQYF. The CDR3 DNA follows: TGTGCCAGCAGCTTAGTGGCAGGGGGCTCCGGAGATACGCAGTATTTT. The V call is TRBV11-2, the J call TRBJ2-3; 8 nucleotides align to TRBD1. The CDR3 has 16 residues. CDR1 and CDR2 from the germline V gene are SGHAT and FQNNGV. V shed 1 base and J 5 bases; nucleotides not matched to a gene: 8.

The chain links TRBV19 to TRBJ2-4, with TRBD2 identical over 8 bases. The trim removed 5 bases at V and 8 bases at J, leaving 8 bases unmatched. This CDR3 is 14 amino acids long. Per germline, CDR1 LNHDA and CDR2 SQIVND (reference sequence). The chain's CDR3 is CASSPPGGTDIQYF. CDR3 nucleotides: TGTGCCAGTAGTCCCCCGGGAGGGACGGACATTCAGTACTTC.

The sample holds a few counts of this clone. The gene calls are TRBV7-9 and TRBJ2-5, with 9 bases lining up with TRBD1. Germline CDR1 and CDR2: SEHNR and FQNEAQ (reference sequence). Trimming cost V 5 bases and J 5 bases; bases outside gene matches: 15. This CDR3 is built from 17 residues. The CDR3, as DNA: TGTGCCAGCAGCACCCCCCCGGGGACAGGGAGAGGCGAGACCCAGTACTTC. It codes for CASSTPPGTGRGETQYF.

The sample holds a few counts of this clone. The V call is TRBV29-1, the J call TRBJ1-5, with 7 nucleotides matching TRBD1. Germline trimming cut 6 bases from V and 5 bases from J; bases unmatched to any gene: 4. The CDR3 runs 12 residues. The germline CDR1 and CDR2 sequences are SQVTM and ANQGSEA. CDR3: CSVAGTDQPQHF. The CDR3 nucleotides read TGCAGCGTGGCCGGGACAGATCAGCCCCAGCATTTT.

The CDR3 region has the DNA TGTGCCAGCAGCTTGCTCTACAGGGCCACCTACAATGAGCAGTTCTTC. It encodes CASSLLYRATYNEQFF. The V gene is TRBV5-6, the J gene TRBJ2-1; a weak D match, TRBD1 (6 bases). Germline V gene sequence: CDR1 SGHDT, CDR2 YYEEEE. The CDR3 runs to 16 residues. V lost 1 base and J 2 bases, leaving 13 bases between the germline ends.

The V gene is TRBV7-9, the J gene TRBJ1-2; 8 bases line up with TRBD1. J lost 4 bases, V lost 5 bases, and 3 bases had no gene match. This CDR3 has 13 residues. Germline V lookup: CDR1 SEHNR, CDR2 FQNEAQ (reference sequence). CDR3 sequence (DNA): TGTGCCAGCAGCCTCGGACAGGGCTATGGCTACACCTTC. Protein sequence: CASSLGQGYGYTF.

This clone came up a few times. The sample holds other DNA sequences that translate to the same CDR3. The chain carries TRBV6-5 and TRBJ2-2; D is unclear. Germline V gene lookup returns CDR1 MNHEY and CDR2 SVGAGI. This CDR3 is 12 amino acids long. V was shortened by 4 bases and J by 5 bases, with 5 bases between the two germline ends. The CDR3 DNA is TGTGCCAGCAGTTCGCGGACCGGGGAGCTGTTTTTT. Its protein is CASSSRTGELFF.

This clone has more than one count but fewer than ten. The chain couples TRBV6-5 to TRBJ2-1, with D tentatively TRBD2 (5 bases). The germline CDR1 and CDR2 sequences are MNHEY and SVGAGI. Trimming took off 5 bases at V and 8 bases at J, with 16 bases between the two ends. The CDR3 is made up of 14 amino acids. CDR3 nucleotide sequence: TGTGCCAGCAGTGATGCCTCGGGAAGGGATGAGCAGTTCTTC. It encodes CASSDASGRDEQFF.

This clone was found once. The chain recombines TRBV18 with TRBJ1-2; D is ambiguous. Germline-derived CDR1 and CDR2 are KGHSH and LQKENI. V was pared by 3 bases and J by 3 bases, with 17 bases between. The CDR3 covers 16 residues. The chain's CDR3 is CASSPLPGRQDYGYTF. CDR3 nucleotides: TGTGCCAGCTCACCCCTCCCAGGTCGGCAGGACTATGGCTACACCTTC.